The clone carrying this TCR beta chain was counted only a few times. Its matching antigen is unknown. This sample is part of a study of beta chain features in type 1 diabetes. The investigators reverse transcribed all of the isolated RNA, so they sequenced expressed TCRB transcripts. Profiled with immunoSEQ multiplex PCR; TCRdb holds only in-frame clones, not every one. The sample has 640,000 or so clones; about an eighth are singletons. Study findings and constraints: The similarity of naive, central memory and Treg TCRB repertoires appeared greater among patients than among healthy donors. VDJ junctions sequenced from type 1 diabetes patients showed fewer insertions and more deletions. People with Type 1 diabetes carried modestly yet significantly shorter TCRB CDR3s in all four CD4+ subsets.

This CDR3 is built from 17 residues. Germline values: CDR1 SGHTA, CDR2 FQGTGA. J was trimmed by 5 bases and V by 4 bases; bases with no gene match: 14. The receptor comes from a young man with type 1 diabetes. Source material: naive CD4+ T cells from blood. The J gene is TRBJ1-5, the V gene TRBV7-3; TRBD1 matches 7 bases. CDR3 nucleotide sequence: TGTGCCAGCAGCTCTCACCGAGACAGGGTGAGGGATCAGCCCCAGCATTTT. Translated, it gives CASSSHRDRVRDQPQHF.